This T cell receptor beta chain was found in a study of blood T cell repertoires in COVID-19. Turning to the study itself: The origin of the acute and convalescent COVID-19 samples was the United States, Italy and Spain.

V lost 5 bases and J 8 bases, leaving 22 bases between the germline ends. The CDR3 runs to 16 residues. CDR1 is SGHTA, CDR2 FQGNSA, per germline. TCRdb keeps only in-frame clones here, not all; method: immunoSEQ multiplex PCR. The data hold around 84,000 clones, with 70% to 80% observed a single time. The sequencing input was peripheral blood. The origin of this receptor is a man in his fifties or sixties with active or convalescent COVID-19. V and J are TRBV7-2 and TRBJ2-1; D might be TRBD2 (6 bases). This chain's CDR3 is CASSRGIVGGLHEQFF. Written as DNA, the CDR3 is TGTGCCAGCAGCCGCGGAATAGTCGGGGGTCTCCATGAGCAGTTCTTC. The full variable domain, completed using reference TRBV7-2 and TRBJ2-1, is GAGVSQSPSNKVTEKGKDVELRCDPISGHTALYWYRQSLGQGLEFLIYFQGNSAPDKSGLPSDRFSAERTGGSVSTLTIQRTQQEDSAVYLCASSRGIVGGLHEQFFGPGTRLTVL.